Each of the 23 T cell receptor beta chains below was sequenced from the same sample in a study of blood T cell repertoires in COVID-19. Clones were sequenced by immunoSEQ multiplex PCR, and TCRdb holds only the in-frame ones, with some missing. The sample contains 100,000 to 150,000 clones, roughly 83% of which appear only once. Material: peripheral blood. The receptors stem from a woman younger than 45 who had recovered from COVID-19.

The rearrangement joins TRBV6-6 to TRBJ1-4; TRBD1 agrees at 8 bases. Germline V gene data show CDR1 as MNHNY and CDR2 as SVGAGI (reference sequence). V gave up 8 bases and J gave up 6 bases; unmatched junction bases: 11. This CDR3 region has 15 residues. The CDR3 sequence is CASEPQGGGDEKLFF. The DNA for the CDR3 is TGTGCCAGCGAACCACAGGGGGGAGGCGATGAAAAACTGTTTTTT.

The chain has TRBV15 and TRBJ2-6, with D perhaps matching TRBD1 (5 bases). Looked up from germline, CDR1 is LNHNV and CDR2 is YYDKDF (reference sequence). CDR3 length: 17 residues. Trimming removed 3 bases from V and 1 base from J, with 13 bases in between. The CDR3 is CATSSLVGASGANVLTF. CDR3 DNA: TGTGCCACCAGCAGTTTAGTAGGGGCTTCTGGGGCCAACGTCCTGACTTTC.

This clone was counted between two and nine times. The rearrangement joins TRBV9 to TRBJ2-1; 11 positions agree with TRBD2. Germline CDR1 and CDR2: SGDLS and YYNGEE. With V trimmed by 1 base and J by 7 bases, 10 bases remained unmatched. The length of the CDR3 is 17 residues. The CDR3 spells CASSVTSGRRTDNEQFF. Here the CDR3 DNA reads TGTGCCAGCAGCGTAACTAGCGGGAGAAGGACCGATAATGAGCAGTTCTTC. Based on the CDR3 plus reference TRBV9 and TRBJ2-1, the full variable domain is DSGVTQTPKHLITATGQRVTLRCSPRSGDLSVYWYQQSLDQGLQFLIQYYNGEERAKGNILERFSAQQFPDLHSELNLSSLELGDSALYFCASSVTSGRRTDNEQFFGPGTRLTVL.

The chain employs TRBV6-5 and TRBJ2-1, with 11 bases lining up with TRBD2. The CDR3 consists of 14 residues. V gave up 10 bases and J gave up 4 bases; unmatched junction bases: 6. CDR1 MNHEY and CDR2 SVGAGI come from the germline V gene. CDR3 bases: TGTGCCACTCTACTAGCGGGAGTATACAATGAGCAGTTCTTC. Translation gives CATLLAGVYNEQFF.

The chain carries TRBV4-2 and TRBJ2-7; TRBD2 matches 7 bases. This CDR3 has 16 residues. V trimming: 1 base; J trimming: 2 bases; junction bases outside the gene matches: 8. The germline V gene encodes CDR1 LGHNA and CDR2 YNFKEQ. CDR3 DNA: TGTGCCAGCAGCCAAGGGGTAGCTAGCGGACCCTACGAGCAGTACTTC. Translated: CASSQGVASGPYEQYF.

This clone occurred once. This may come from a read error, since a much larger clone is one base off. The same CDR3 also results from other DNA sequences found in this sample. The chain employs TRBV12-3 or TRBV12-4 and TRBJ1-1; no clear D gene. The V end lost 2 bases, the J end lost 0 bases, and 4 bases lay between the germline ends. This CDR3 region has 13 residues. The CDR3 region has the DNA TGTGCCAGCAGTTTATCAGTGAACACTGAAGCTTTCTTT. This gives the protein CASSLSVNTEAFF.

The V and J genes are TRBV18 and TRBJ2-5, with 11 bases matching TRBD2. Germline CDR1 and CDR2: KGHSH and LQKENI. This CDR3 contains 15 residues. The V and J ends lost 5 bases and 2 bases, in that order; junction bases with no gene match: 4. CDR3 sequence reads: CASSALAGGQETQYF. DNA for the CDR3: TGTGCCAGCTCAGCGCTAGCGGGAGGTCAAGAGACCCAGTACTTC.

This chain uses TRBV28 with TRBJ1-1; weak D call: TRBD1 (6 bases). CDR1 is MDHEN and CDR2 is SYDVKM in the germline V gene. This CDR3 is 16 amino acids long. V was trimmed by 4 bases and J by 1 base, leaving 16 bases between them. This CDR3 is CASSSPPGARNTEAFF. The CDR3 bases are TGTGCCAGCAGTTCGCCCCCAGGGGCGAGGAACACTGAAGCTTTCTTT.

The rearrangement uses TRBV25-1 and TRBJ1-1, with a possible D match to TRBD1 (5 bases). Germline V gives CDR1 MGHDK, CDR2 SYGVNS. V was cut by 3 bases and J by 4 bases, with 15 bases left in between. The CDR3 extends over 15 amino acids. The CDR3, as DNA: TGTGCCAGCAGTGACCCGAGGAGGAGGGGCACTGAAGCTTTCTTT. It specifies CASSDPRRRGTEAFF.

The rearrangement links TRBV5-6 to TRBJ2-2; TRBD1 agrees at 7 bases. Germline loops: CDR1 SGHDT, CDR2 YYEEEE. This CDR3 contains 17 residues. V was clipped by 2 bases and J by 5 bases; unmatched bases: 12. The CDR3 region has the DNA TGTGCCAGCAGCTTAGCATACAGGGGCAGGAATACCGGGGAGCTGTTTTTT. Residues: CASSLAYRGRNTGELFF.

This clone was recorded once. Here the CDR3 DNA reads TGCGCCAGCAGCTTGGACCAGGGGGCAAACGAGCAGTACTTC. This codes for CASSLDQGANEQYF. The V call is TRBV5-1, the J call TRBJ2-7; 8 bases map to TRBD1. The germline gives CDR1 SGHRS, CDR2 YFSETQ. There are 14 residues in the CDR3. The junction had 4 bases not matched to a gene; V was cut back by 0 bases and J by 5 bases. Combining the CDR3 with reference TRBV5-1 and TRBJ2-7 gives the whole variable domain KAGVTQTPRYLIKTRGQQVTLSCSPISGHRSVSWYQQTPGQGLQFLFEYFSETQRNKGNFPGRFSGRQFSNSRSEMNVSTLELGDSALYLCASSLDQGANEQYFGPGTRLTVT.

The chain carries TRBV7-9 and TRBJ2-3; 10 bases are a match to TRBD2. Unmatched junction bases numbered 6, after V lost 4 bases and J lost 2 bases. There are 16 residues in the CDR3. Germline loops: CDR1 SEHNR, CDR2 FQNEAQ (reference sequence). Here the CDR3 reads CASSSRTSGYTDTQYF. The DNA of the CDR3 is TGTGCCAGCAGCTCGCGGACTAGCGGATACACAGATACGCAGTATTTT.

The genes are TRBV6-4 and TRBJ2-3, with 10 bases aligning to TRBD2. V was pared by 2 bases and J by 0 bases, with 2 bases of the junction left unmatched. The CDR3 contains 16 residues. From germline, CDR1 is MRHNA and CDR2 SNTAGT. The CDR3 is CASSDGTSASTDTQYF. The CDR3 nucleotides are TGTGCCAGCAGTGACGGGACTAGCGCTAGCACAGATACGCAGTATTTT.

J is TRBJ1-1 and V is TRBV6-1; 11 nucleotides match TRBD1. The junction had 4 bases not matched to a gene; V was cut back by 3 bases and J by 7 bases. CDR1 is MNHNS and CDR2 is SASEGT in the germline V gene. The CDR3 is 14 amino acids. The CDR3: CASSEDRGQFEAFF. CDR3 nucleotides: TGTGCCAGCAGTGAGGACAGGGGGCAGTTTGAAGCTTTCTTT.

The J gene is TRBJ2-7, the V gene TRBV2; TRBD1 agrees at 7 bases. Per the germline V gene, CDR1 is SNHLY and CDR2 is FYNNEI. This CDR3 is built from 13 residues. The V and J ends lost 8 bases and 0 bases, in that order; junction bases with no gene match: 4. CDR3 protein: CASQRGPSYEQYF. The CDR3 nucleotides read TGTGCCAGCCAGAGGGGGCCCTCCTACGAGCAGTACTTC.

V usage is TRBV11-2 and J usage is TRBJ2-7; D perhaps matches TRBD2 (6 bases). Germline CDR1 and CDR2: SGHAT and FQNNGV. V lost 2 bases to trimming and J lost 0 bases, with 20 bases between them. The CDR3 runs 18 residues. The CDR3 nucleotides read TGTGCCAGCAGCTTAAGGCCGATGGGCGGGATCAGCTCCTACGAGCAGTACTTC. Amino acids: CASSLRPMGGISSYEQYF.

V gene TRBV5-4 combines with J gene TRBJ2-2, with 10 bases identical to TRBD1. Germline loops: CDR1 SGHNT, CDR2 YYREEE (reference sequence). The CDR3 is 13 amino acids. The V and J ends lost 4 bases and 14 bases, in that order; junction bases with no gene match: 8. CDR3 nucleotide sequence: TGTGCCAGCAGCGCAGCCGGGACAGGGGTACTGTTTTTT. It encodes CASSAAGTGVLFF.

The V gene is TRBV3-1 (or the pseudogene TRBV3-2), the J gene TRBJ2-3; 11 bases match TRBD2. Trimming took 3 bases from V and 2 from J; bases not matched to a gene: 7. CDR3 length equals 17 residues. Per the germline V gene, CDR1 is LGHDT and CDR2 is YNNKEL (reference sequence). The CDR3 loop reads CASSQPLAGEITDTQYF. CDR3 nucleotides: TGTGCCAGCAGCCAGCCACTAGCGGGAGAGATCACAGATACGCAGTATTTT.

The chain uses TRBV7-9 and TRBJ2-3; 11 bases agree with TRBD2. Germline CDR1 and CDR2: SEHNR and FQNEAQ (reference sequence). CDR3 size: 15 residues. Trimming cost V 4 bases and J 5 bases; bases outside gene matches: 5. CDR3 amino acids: CASSSGTSGLDTQYF. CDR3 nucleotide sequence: TGTGCCAGCAGCTCCGGGACTAGCGGCCTAGATACGCAGTATTTT.

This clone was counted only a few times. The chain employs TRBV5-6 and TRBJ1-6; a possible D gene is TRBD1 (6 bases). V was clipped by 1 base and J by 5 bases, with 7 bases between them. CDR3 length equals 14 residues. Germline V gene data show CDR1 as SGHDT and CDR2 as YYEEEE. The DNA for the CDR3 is TGTGCCAGCAGCTTGCAGGGGAATAATTCACCCCTCCACTTT. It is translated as CASSLQGNNSPLHF.

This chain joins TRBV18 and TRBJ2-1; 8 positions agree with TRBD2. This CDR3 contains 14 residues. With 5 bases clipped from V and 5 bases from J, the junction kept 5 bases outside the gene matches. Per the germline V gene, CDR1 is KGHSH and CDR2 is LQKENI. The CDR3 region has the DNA TGTGCCAGCTCAGCCCTAGCGGGTAACAATGAGCAGTTCTTC. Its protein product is CASSALAGNNEQFF.

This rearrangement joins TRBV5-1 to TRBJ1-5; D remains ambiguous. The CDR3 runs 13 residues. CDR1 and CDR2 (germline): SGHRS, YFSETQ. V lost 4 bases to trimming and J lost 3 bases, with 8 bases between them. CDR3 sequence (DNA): TGCGCCAGCAGCACCGGTCCCAATCAGCCCCAGCATTTT. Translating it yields CASSTGPNQPQHF.

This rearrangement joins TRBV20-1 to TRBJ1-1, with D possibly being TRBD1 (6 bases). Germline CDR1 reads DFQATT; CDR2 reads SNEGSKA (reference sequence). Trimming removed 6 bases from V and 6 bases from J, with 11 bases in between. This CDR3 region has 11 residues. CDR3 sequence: CSANRVSEAFF. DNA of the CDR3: TGCAGTGCAAACAGGGTTTCTGAAGCTTTCTTT.